One TCR beta chain is described in this entry. Its antigen is unidentified. Using immunoSEQ multiplex PCR, the repertoire was profiled, and TCRdb retains in-frame clones only, with some absent. The sample has about 89,000 clones; around 83% are singletons. This entry comes from a study of OX40 agonist ivuxolimab in advanced cancers. The wider study: Participants, 75% to 90% male, averaged 60 years of age, ranging from roughly 23 to 80.

Trimming took off 7 bases at V and 8 bases at J, with 21 bases between the two ends. Germline CDR1 reads MNHNS; CDR2 reads SASEGT. The CDR3 has 14 residues. Study outcomes and limitations: Not determined was the antigen specificity of the expanded peripheral T cells.

Researchers took blood at baseline, on cycle 4 day 1, and on cycle 7 day 1. V and J are TRBV6-1 and TRBJ2-7; maybe TRBD2 (5 bases). This clonotype was sampled from an adult with an advanced solid tumor such as melanoma, head and neck, liver or kidney cancer. Sample: CD4+ or CD8+ T cells sorted from blood, taken in a trial of the OX40 agonist ivuxolimab. The CDR3 nucleotides are TGTGCCAGCATGGAGGACCGGTACACTAACAAGCAGTACTTC. Translated: CASMEDRYTNKQYF.